The source of this T cell receptor beta chain is a study of early T cells in non-severe SARS-CoV-2 infection. The CDR3 contains 13 residues. With 1 base clipped from V and 7 bases from J, the junction kept 6 bases outside the gene matches. Germline V lookup: CDR1 GTSNPN, CDR2 SVGIG (reference sequence). A single record per CDR3 protein comes from TCRdb applying MiXCR to the 5' RACE reads. The data contain 50,000 to 60,000 distinct CDR3 sequences, around 9.7% of them singletons. The rearrangement uses TRBV30 and TRBJ1-2; 7 bases fit TRBD1. This TCR derives from an adult who was a healthcare worker with PCR-confirmed SARS-CoV-2 infection or an uninfected control (not recorded which). Sequenced material: whole blood. DNA for the CDR3: TGTGCCTGGAGTGCCACAGGGGTGGTTGGCTACACCTTC. Residues: CAWSATGVVGYTF.